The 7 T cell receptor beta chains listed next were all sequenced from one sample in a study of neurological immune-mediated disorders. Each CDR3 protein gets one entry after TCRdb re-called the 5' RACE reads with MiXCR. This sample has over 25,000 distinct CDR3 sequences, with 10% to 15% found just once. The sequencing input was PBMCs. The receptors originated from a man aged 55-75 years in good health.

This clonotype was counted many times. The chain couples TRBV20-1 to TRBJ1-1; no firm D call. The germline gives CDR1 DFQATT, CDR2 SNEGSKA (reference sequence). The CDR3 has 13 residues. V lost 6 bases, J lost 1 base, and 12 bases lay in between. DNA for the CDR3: TGCAGTGCCCCCCGGGGAAGGAACACTGAAGCTTTCTTT. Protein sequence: CSAPRGRNTEAFF.

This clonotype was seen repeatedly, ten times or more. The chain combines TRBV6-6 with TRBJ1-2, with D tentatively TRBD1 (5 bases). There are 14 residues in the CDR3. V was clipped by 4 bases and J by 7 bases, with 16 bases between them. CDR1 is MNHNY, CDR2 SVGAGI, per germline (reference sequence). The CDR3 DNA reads TGTGCCAGCAGTTCAATACAGGACCGGTTTGGCTACACCTTC. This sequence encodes CASSSIQDRFGYTF.

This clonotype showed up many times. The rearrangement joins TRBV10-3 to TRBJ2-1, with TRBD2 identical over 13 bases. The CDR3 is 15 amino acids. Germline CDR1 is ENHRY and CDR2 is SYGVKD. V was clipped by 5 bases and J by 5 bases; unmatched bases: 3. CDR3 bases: TGTGCCATCAGTCCGACTAGCGGGAGGAACAATGAGCAGTTCTTC. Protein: CAISPTSGRNNEQFF.

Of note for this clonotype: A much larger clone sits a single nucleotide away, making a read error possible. The CDR3 protein is CSGSSVGTDTQYF. The CDR3 nucleotides read TGCAGTGGGAGCTCGGTCGGCACAGATACGCAGTATTTT. V and J are TRBV20-1 and TRBJ2-3; D is unresolved. V dropped 7 bases and J dropped 1 base, with 12 bases sitting between them. There are 13 residues in the CDR3. The germline V gene encodes CDR1 DFQATT and CDR2 SNEGSKA (reference sequence).

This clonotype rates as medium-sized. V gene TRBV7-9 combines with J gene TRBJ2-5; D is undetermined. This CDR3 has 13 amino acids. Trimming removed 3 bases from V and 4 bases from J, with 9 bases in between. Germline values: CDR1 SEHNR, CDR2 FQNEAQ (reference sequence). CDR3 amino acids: CASSFAVRETQYF. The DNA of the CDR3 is TGTGCCAGCAGCTTCGCAGTGCGAGAGACCCAGTACTTC.

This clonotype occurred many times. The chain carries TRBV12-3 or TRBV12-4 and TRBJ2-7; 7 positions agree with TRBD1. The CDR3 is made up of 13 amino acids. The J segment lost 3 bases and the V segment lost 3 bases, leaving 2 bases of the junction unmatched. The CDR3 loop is CASSFAGGYEQYF. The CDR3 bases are TGTGCCAGCAGTTTCGCAGGGGGCTACGAGCAGTACTTC.

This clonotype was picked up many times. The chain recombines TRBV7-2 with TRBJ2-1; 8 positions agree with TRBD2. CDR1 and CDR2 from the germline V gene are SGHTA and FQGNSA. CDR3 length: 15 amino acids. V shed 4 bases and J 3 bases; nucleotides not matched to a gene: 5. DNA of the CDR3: TGTGCCAGCAGCTCCAGCGGGAGCATCTACAATGAGCAGTTCTTC. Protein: CASSSSGSIYNEQFF.